Listed below are T cell receptor beta chains from one sample, sequenced in a study of blood T cell repertoires in COVID-19. Some clones are missing from TCRdb's copy, which holds only in-frame ones; the method was immunoSEQ multiplex PCR. The table lists 150,000 to 200,000 clones, 81% of them singletons. The sample comprised peripheral blood. These receptors were collected from a woman in her 40s with COVID-19, enrolled during active disease. Each CDR3 is given with its conserved first and last residue. Fields, in order: clone size, J gene, D gene, V gene, CDR3 DNA, CDR3 protein. A D gene is named only where the DNA matches it firmly. Clone size, where shown, is once, few, many, or a class for clones that have expanded.

>.|TRBJ2-5|TRBD2|TRBV28
TGTGCCAGCCGACTAGCGGGAGAGGGGGAGACCCAGTACTTC
CASRLAGEGETQYF
>.|TRBJ2-1|TRBD1|TRBV30
TGTGCCTGGCGTGGGGGACAGGGGTTAGGTGAGCAGTTCTTC
CAWRGGQGLGEQFF
>.|TRBJ2-7|TRBD2|TRBV9
TGTGCCAGCAGCCCCCGACTAGCGGGAGCCCACGAGCAGTACTTC
CASSPRLAGAHEQYF
>.|TRBJ2-5|.|TRBV24-1
TGTGCCACCAGTGATTTTCCGCCACTATACTTC
CATSDFPPLYF
>once|TRBJ1-1|.|TRBV6-5
TGTGCCAGCAGTCTTACCAAAAACTCGAACACTGAAGCTTTCTTT
CASSLTKNSNTEAFF
>.|TRBJ1-2|.|TRBV4-1
TGCGCCAGCAGCCAAGAAAACAGCTATGGCTACACCTTC
CASSQENSYGYTF
>.|TRBJ1-5|.|TRBV29-1
TGCAGCGTTGGAGGAGGGACTCAGCCCCAGCATTTT
CSVGGGTQPQHF
>.|TRBJ1-5|.|TRBV2
TGTGCCAGCAGCGGCAGGGAAAATCAGCCCCAGCATTTT
CASSGRENQPQHF
>.|TRBJ2-7|.|TRBV6-5
TGTGCCACAACCTCCCCTCGGGCCTACGAGCAGTACTTC
CATTSPRAYEQYF
>.|TRBJ1-2|TRBD1|TRBV6-5
TGTGCCAGCAGACCGGGACAGGGAAGCAACTATGGCTACACCTTC
CASRPGQGSNYGYTF
>once|TRBJ1-4|.|TRBV18
TGTGCCAGCTCACCGGCGGCGTCTATTGAAAAACTGTTTTTT
CASSPAASIEKLFF
>once|TRBJ2-1|TRBD2|TRBV4-1
TGCGCCAGCAGCCAACGGGACGTGGGGACGGGGGGGTTCTTC
CASSQRDVGTGGFF
>.|TRBJ2-1|.|TRBV29-1
TGCAGCGTTGACTCGGTCTTACCGCGGGCTGGGCAGTTCTTC
CSVDSVLPRAGQFF
>.|TRBJ2-3|TRBD2|TRBV10-3
TGTGCCATCAGTCCCTCTTTGGGTAGCGGGGGGGCCGGAGACACAGATACGCAGTATTTT
CAISPSLGSGGAGDTDTQYF
>.|TRBJ2-7|.|TRBV6-5
TGTGCCAGCAGTAGCGGTTTCGAGCAGTACTTC
CASSSGFEQYF
>.|TRBJ1-1|.|TRBV5-1
TGCGCCAGCAACTTAGGGGATATGAACACTGAAGCTTTCTTT
CASNLGDMNTEAFF
>.|TRBJ1-2|.|TRBV5-8
TGTGCCAGCAGCTTCGATCGTGGTGGGGCTCGCTATGGCTACACCTTC
CASSFDRGGARYGYTF
>.|TRBJ1-4|.|TRBV3-1/TRBV3-2
TGTGCCAGCAGCCTACAGGGCAATAATGAAAAACTGTTTTTT
CASSLQGNNEKLFF
>.|TRBJ2-3|.|TRBV9
TGTGCCAGCAGCGTAGAGGCGGGGTCCACAGATACGCAGTATTTT
CASSVEAGSTDTQYF
>.|TRBJ1-1|.|TRBV18
TGTGCCAGCTCACCAAGTCGGACTAGGAGGGACACTGAAGCTTTCTTT
CASSPSRTRRDTEAFF
>.|TRBJ2-3|.|TRBV6-6
TGTGCCAGCAGTTACTCGGGACTCACTAGCACAGATACGCAGTATTTT
CASSYSGLTSTDTQYF
>.|TRBJ1-6|TRBD1|TRBV27
TGTGCCAGCAGATTTGACAGGGGGTATTCACCCCTCCACTTT
CASRFDRGYSPLHF
>.|TRBJ1-1|.|TRBV7-8
TGTGCCAGCAGCCCAGGACGGGGGTCTTTCTTT
CASSPGRGSFF
>.|TRBJ1-1|TRBD1|TRBV28
TGTGCCAGCAGTTTTAGGGGGCTGGGCACTGAAGCTTTCTTT
CASSFRGLGTEAFF
>.|TRBJ1-2|.|TRBV12-5
TGTGCTAGTGGTTTGGCAACAGGGTACTATGGCTACACCTTC
CASGLATGYYGYTF
>.|TRBJ1-1|TRBD1|TRBV6-5
TGTGCCAGCAGAACCGACAGGGTTGGAACTGAAGCTTTCTTT
CASRTDRVGTEAFF
>.|TRBJ2-1|TRBD2|TRBV6-5
TGTGCCAGCAGTTCCCGGGGGGGGAACGATGAGCAGTTCTTC
CASSSRGGNDEQFF
>.|TRBJ2-3|TRBD1|TRBV27
TGTGCCAGCAGACGTACAGGGGGCACAGATACGCAGTATTTT
CASRRTGGTDTQYF
>.|TRBJ2-3|.|TRBV7-9
TGTGCCAGCAGCTTAGCGGGGCCAGATACGCAGTATTTT
CASSLAGPDTQYF
>.|TRBJ2-7|.|TRBV14
TGTGCCAGCAGCCCTGGCCGCAAGGAGCAGTACTTC
CASSPGRKEQYF
>.|TRBJ2-7|.|TRBV7-9
TGTGCCAGCAGCGAAACGGCGGGCTACCAACACGAGCAGTACTTC
CASSETAGYQHEQYF
>.|TRBJ2-3|.|TRBV12-3/TRBV12-4
TGTGCCAGCAGCCTAGATACGCAGTATTTT
CASSLDTQYF
>.|TRBJ1-5|.|TRBV6-2/TRBV6-3
TGTGCCAGCAGTTACAAGGAGGGGCCCTTGAGCAATCAGCCCCAGCATTTT
CASSYKEGPLSNQPQHF
>once|TRBJ2-5|TRBD2|TRBV4-1
TGCGCCAGCAGCCAAGGGTTAGCGGGGTTCCAAGAGACCCAGTACTTC
CASSQGLAGFQETQYF
>.|TRBJ2-1|TRBD2|TRBV5-1
TGCGCCAGCAGCTTGGCTATAGCGGGAGCGGTAGACAATGAGCAGTTCTTC
CASSLAIAGAVDNEQFF
>.|TRBJ2-5|.|TRBV5-1
TGCGCCAGCAGCTTGGGACAGAACCAAGAGACCCAGTACTTC
CASSLGQNQETQYF
>.|TRBJ2-3|TRBD1|TRBV9
TGTGCCAGCAGCGTAGAACAGGGGGAGGCAGATACGCAGTATTTT
CASSVEQGEADTQYF
>.|TRBJ2-7|TRBD2|TRBV7-8
TGTGCCAGCAGCCCCCGGACTAGTACCTCCTACGAGCAGTACTTC
CASSPRTSTSYEQYF
>.|TRBJ2-1|TRBD1|TRBV30
TGTGCCTGGAGTGGTCAGGGGGCGATGAATGAGCAGTTCTTC
CAWSGQGAMNEQFF
>.|TRBJ1-2|TRBD1|TRBV30
TGTGCCTGGAGTTTCGACAGGGCGTACTATGGCTACACCTTC
CAWSFDRAYYGYTF
>.|TRBJ1-6|.|TRBV28
TGTGCCAGCAGTTCTTGGCCACCCCTCCACTTT
CASSSWPPLHF
>.|TRBJ2-6|.|TRBV6-5
TGTGCCAGCAGTTCCAGACAGACCTCTGGGGCCAACGTCCTGACTTTC
CASSSRQTSGANVLTF
>many|TRBJ1-2|TRBD1|TRBV19
TGTGCCAGTAGTCCGGGACAGGGTGTCTATGGCTACACCTTC
CASSPGQGVYGYTF
>.|TRBJ2-1|TRBD2|TRBV6-5
TGTGCCAGCAGTTACTCGACTAGCGGGCTTAATGAGCAGTTCTTC
CASSYSTSGLNEQFF
>once|TRBJ1-2|TRBD1|TRBV19
TGTGCCAGTAGTAAACTCCCCGGGACAGGGGGCCACTATGGCTACACCTTC
CASSKLPGTGGHYGYTF
>.|TRBJ1-2|TRBD1|TRBV5-1
TGCGCCAGCAGCCTCTACTCGACAGGGGTCTATGGCTACACCTTC
CASSLYSTGVYGYTF
>.|TRBJ2-1|.|TRBV7-9
TGTGCCAGCAGCTTAGGTTTGGTAGAAGACAATGAGCAGTTCTTC
CASSLGLVEDNEQFF
>.|TRBJ1-2|.|TRBV18
TGTGCCAGCTCACTGACAGTGAACTATGGCTACACCTTC
CASSLTVNYGYTF
>many|TRBJ1-5|.|TRBV19
TGTGCCAGTAAGTTACAGGCCACTAATCAGCCCCAGCATTTT
CASKLQATNQPQHF
>.|TRBJ1-2|TRBD1|TRBV6-5
TGTGCCAGCAGTCGAGACAGGGACGCCTATGGCTACACCTTC
CASSRDRDAYGYTF
>.|TRBJ2-1|.|TRBV28
TGTGCCAGCAGTTATCAACAGGGAAGGGGCAATGAGCAGTTCTTC
CASSYQQGRGNEQFF
>.|TRBJ2-3|.|TRBV7-2
TGTGCCAGCAGTTTGACTAGTCGCACAGATACGCAGTATTTT
CASSLTSRTDTQYF
>.|TRBJ2-5|.|TRBV11-2
TGTGCCAGCAGCTTATATGGGGCCGTAAACCAAGAGACCCAGTACTTC
CASSLYGAVNQETQYF
>.|TRBJ2-3|.|TRBV9
TGTGCCAGCAGCCCAGCGGGCAGCACAGATACGCAGTATTTT
CASSPAGSTDTQYF
>.|TRBJ2-1|TRBD2|TRBV6-5
TGTGCCAGCCAAACGGGAAGCGGGGGATACAATGAGCAGTTCTTC
CASQTGSGGYNEQFF